A single sample gave rise to the 2 T cell receptor beta chains below, sequenced in a study of OX40 agonist ivuxolimab in advanced cancers. Sequenced by immunoSEQ multiplex PCR; TCRdb stores in-frame clones only, minus some. The profile shows about 46,000 clones, approximately 80% of them singletons. This specimen consisted of CD4+ or CD8+ T cells sorted from blood, obtained in a trial of the OX40 agonist ivuxolimab. These receptors were taken from an adult with an advanced solid tumor such as melanoma, head and neck, liver or kidney cancer.

V gene TRBV7-2 combines with J gene TRBJ1-5; no clear D. This CDR3 region has 15 residues. Germline V gives CDR1 SGHTA, CDR2 FQGNSA. The V end lost 1 base, the J end lost 3 bases, and 10 bases lay between the germline ends. CDR3 sequence reads: CASSLGGGSNQPQHF. The CDR3 DNA is TGTGCCAGCAGCTTAGGTGGCGGTTCCAATCAGCCCCAGCATTTT.

The chain has TRBV6-5 and TRBJ1-1; D gene ambiguous. The CDR3 is 15 amino acids. Trimming shortened V by 0 bases and J by 0 bases, and 8 bases separated the two germline ends. Germline loops: CDR1 MNHEY, CDR2 SVGAGI. Written as DNA, the CDR3 is TGTGCCAGCAGTTACTCGGGCAGCTTGAACACTGAAGCTTTCTTT. It translates to CASSYSGSLNTEAFF.